This T cell receptor (beta chain) was captured in a study of brain metastases from non-small cell lung cancer. Germline CDR1 reads LGHDT; CDR2 reads YNNKEL (reference sequence). CDR3 length equals 15 residues. The trim removed 2 bases at V and 5 bases at J, leaving 6 bases unmatched. TCRdb keeps only in-frame clones here, not all; method: immunoSEQ multiplex PCR. The sample carries about 1,200 clones, nearly 90% recorded once. Sequenced material: tumor-adjacent normal tissue. The receptor comes from a donor at least 40 years old with non-small cell lung cancer. V is TRBV3-1 (or the pseudogene TRBV3-2) and J is TRBJ1-1; TRBD1 agrees at 9 bases. CDR3 nucleotides: TGTGCCAGCAGCCAAACCCCGACAGGGGGTACTGAAGCTTTCTTT. The encoded protein is CASSQTPTGGTEAFF.